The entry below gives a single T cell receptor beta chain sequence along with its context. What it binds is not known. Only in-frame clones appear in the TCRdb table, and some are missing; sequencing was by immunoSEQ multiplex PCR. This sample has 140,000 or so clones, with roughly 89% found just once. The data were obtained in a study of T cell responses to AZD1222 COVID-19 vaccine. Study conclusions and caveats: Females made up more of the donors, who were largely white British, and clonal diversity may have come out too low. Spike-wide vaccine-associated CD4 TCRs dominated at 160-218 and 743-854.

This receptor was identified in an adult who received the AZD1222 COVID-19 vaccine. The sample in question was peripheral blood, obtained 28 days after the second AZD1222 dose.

The DNA for the CDR3 is TGTGCCAGCAGTTTAAAGACTAGCGGGAACCTCCAAGAGACCCAGTACTTC. Its translation: CASSLKTSGNLQETQYF. The chain uses TRBV27 and TRBJ2-5; 11 nucleotides match TRBD2. The CDR3 is 17 amino acids. Germline V lookup: CDR1 MNHEY, CDR2 SMNVEV (reference sequence). Trimming removed 2 bases from V and 1 base from J; junction bases left unmatched: 6.